This T cell receptor beta chain was sequenced in a study of spatial heterogeneity in lung cancer. About the research overall: More than 8.5 raw reads, on average, carried each unique TCR and UMI combination.

TCRdb re-called the 5' RACE reads through MiXCR, storing one row per CDR3 protein. The data contain 10,000 to 15,000 distinct CDR3 sequences, 3% to 5% of them singletons. In its sample, this clonotype was seen many times. The size of this beta chain means little, since it is a stray read in a library made for alpha chains. Time point meaning: sample taken at primary tumor resection. Frozen PBMC, nontumor lung or tumor provided whole RNA, which was sequenced unsorted. Germline CDR1 and CDR2: SEHNR and FQNEAQ (reference sequence). This CDR3 comprises 13 residues. The ends were cut back, 4 bases at V and 5 bases at J, with 8 bases in the middle.

The TCR sequence derives from a male donor with early-stage non-small cell lung cancer. The chain couples TRBV7-9 to TRBJ2-2, with D tentatively TRBD1 (5 bases). Sequences were derived from PBMCs, sampled at surgery. This CDR3 is CASSWGETGELFF. The CDR3 nucleotides are TGTGCCAGCAGCTGGGGCGAAACCGGGGAGCTGTTTTTT.